Listed below are T cell receptor beta chains from one sample, sequenced in a study of T cells after yellow fever vaccination. MiXCR, applied by TCRdb to the 5' RACE reads, yields one record per CDR3 protein. The sample contains hundreds of thousands of distinct CDR3 sequences, under 15% of which appear only once. Here the sequenced sample was CD4+ T cells sorted from PBMCs, taken 15 days after the yellow fever booster vaccination. These TCRs come from a young man who received the YFV17D yellow fever vaccine. Both conserved end residues are part of each CDR3. A D gene is named only where the DNA matches it firmly. Rows give clone size only sometimes, using once, few, many, or a class for an expanded clone.

abundance	j_gene	v_gene	d_gene	CDR3aa	CDR3nt
many	TRBJ2-1	TRBV6-1	TRBD1	CASSAGQALGYEQFF	TGTGCCAGCAGCGCAGGACAGGCCCTCGGGTATGAGCAGTTCTTC
few	TRBJ2-5	TRBV11-1	TRBD2	CASSDLAGVRQETQYF	TGTGCCAGCAGCGACCTAGCGGGAGTCCGCCAAGAGACCCAGTACTTC
-	TRBJ1-2	TRBV20-1	-	CSASVNGRVEYGYTF	TGCAGTGCTAGCGTAAACGGCAGGGTCGAGTATGGCTACACCTTC
-	TRBJ1-6	TRBV5-6	-	CASSPMTGLLHF	TGTGCCAGCAGCCCTATGACAGGCCTTCTTCACTTT
-	TRBJ1-3	TRBV5-5	-	CASSLDAGQGIYAGNTIYF	TGTGCCAGCAGCTTGGATGCCGGCCAGGGGATTTATGCTGGAAACACCATATATTTT
-	TRBJ2-3	TRBV7-2	TRBD1	CASSNGQGSSTDTQYF	TGTGCCAGCAGCAACGGACAGGGGTCTAGCACAGATACGCAGTATTTT
-	TRBJ2-3	TRBV27	TRBD2	CASSSATSGGRSTDTQYF	TGTGCCAGCAGTTCGGCGACTAGCGGGGGGCGGTCTACAGATACGCAGTATTTT
-	TRBJ2-5	TRBV2	-	CASTQEETQYF	TGTGCCAGCACCCAAGAAGAGACCCAGTACTTC
-	TRBJ2-1	TRBV5-1	-	CASSYLQGSSYNEQFF	TGCGCCAGCAGCTATCTACAGGGAAGCTCCTACAATGAGCAGTTCTTC
few	TRBJ1-4	TRBV25-1	-	CASSERSGTSRLGSEKLFF	TGTGCCAGCAGTGAACGCTCCGGGACATCCCGTTTAGGAAGTGAAAAACTGTTTTTT
many	TRBJ2-4	TRBV7-2	-	CASSLSQGGNIQYF	TGTGCCAGCAGCTTAAGCCAGGGCGGAAACATTCAGTACTTC
many	TRBJ2-3	TRBV11-2	TRBD1	CASSLGVDRDTDTQYF	TGTGCCAGCAGCTTAGGGGTAGACAGGGACACAGATACGCAGTATTTT
-	TRBJ2-5	TRBV7-2	-	CASSFRLGTKHQETQYF	TGTGCCAGCAGCTTCCGTCTCGGGACAAAGCATCAAGAGACCCAGTACTTC
few	TRBJ2-1	TRBV6-2/TRBV6-3	-	CASRRQPYNEQFF	TGTGCCAGCAGGAGACAGCCTTACAATGAGCAGTTCTTC